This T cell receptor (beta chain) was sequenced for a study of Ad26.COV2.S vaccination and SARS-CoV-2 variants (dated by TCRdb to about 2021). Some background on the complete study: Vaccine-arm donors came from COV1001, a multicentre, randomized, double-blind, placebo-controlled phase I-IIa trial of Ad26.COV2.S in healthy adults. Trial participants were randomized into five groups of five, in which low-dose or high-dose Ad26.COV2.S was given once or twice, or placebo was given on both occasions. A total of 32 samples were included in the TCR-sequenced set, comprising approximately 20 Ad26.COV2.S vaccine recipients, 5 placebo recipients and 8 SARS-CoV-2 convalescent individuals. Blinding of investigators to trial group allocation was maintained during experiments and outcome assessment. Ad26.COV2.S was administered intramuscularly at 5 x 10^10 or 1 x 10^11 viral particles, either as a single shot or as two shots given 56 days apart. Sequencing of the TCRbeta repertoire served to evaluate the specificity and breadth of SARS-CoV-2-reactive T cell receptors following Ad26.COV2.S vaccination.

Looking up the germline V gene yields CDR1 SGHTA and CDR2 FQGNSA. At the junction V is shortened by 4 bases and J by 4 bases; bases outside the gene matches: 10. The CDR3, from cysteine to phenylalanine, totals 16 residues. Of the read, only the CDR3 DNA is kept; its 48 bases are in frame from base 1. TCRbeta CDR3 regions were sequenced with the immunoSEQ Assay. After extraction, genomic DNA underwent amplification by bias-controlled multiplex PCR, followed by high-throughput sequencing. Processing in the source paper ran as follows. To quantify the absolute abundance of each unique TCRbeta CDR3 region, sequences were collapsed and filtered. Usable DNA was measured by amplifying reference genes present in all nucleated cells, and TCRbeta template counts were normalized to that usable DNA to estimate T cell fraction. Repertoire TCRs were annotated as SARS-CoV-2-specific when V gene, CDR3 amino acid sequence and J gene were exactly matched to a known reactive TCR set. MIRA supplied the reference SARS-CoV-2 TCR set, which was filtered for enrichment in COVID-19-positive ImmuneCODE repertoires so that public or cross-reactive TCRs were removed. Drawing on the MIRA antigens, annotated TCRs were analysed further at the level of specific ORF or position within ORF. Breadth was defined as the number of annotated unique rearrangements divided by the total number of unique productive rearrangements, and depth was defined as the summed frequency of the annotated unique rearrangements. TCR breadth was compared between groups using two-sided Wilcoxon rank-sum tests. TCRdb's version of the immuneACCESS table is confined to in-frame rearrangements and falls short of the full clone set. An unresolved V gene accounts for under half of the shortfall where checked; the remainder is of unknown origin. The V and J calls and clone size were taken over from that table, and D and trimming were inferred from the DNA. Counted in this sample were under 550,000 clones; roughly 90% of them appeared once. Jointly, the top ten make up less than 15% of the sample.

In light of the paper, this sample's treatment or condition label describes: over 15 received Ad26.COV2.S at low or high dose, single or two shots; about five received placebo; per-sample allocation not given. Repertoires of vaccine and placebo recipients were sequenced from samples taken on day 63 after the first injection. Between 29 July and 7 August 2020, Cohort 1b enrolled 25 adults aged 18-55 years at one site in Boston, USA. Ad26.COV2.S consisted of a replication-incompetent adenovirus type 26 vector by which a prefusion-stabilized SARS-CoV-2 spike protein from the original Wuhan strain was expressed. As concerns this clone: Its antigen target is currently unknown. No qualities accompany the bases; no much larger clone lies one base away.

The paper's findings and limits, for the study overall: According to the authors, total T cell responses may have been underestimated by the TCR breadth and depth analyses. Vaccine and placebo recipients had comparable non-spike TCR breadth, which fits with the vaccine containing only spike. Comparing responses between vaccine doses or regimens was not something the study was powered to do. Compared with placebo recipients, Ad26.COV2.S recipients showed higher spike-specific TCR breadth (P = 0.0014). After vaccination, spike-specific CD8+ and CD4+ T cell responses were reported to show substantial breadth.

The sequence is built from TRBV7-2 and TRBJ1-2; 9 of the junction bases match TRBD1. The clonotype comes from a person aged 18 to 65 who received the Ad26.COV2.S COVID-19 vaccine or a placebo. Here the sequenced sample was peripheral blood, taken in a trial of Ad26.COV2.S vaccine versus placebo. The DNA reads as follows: TGTGCCAGCAGCTACCCGCCGGGACAGGGAGGCTATGGCTACACCTTC. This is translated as CASSYPPGQGGYGYTF.